The 25 T cell receptor beta chains listed next were all sequenced from one sample in a study of graft-versus-host responses after intestinal transplantation. The antigens these receptors bind are not known. Assay: immunoSEQ multiplex PCR; the TCRdb copy retains only in-frame clones and omits some. The sample holds more than 90,000 clones, 90% to 95% seen once. The specimen comprised unstimulated CD8+ T cells sorted from spleen or lymph node cells, sampled before transplant. The receptors derive from a human donor who was the organ donor for an intestinal transplant.

The chain carries TRBV6-1 and TRBJ2-3; 10 bases are shared with TRBD2. V shed 0 bases and J 4 bases; nucleotides not matched to a gene: 1. This CDR3 spans 15 amino acids. CDR1 and CDR2 (germline): MNHNS, SASEGT. The CDR3 reads CASSEAAGGPDTQYF. The CDR3 DNA reads as TGTGCCAGCAGTGAAGCAGCGGGAGGGCCAGATACGCAGTATTTT.

CDR3 residues: CASRKDSLNTEAFF. The DNA for the CDR3 is TGTGCCAGCCGTAAGGACAGCTTAAACACTGAAGCTTTCTTT. V is TRBV7-6 and J is TRBJ1-1; D perhaps matches TRBD1 (6 bases). V shed 8 bases and J shed 2 bases, with 15 bases lying between them. Germline CDR1 SGHVS, CDR2 FNYEAQ. The CDR3 runs to 14 residues.

The rearrangement joins TRBV29-1 to TRBJ1-2, with TRBD1 identical over 8 bases. Germline V gene sequence: CDR1 SQVTM, CDR2 ANQGSEA. The CDR3 spans 13 residues. The V segment lost 1 base and the J segment 4 bases; nucleotides outside the gene matches: 2. CDR3 sequence reads: CSVEAGGSYGYTF. The CDR3 bases are TGCAGCGTTGAAGCAGGGGGCAGCTATGGCTACACCTTC.

The genes are TRBV7-2 and TRBJ2-1; 7 nucleotides align to TRBD2. Germline CDR1 and CDR2: SGHTA and FQGNSA. Trimming at V came to 2 bases and at J to 5 bases, leaving 6 bases not matched to a gene. The CDR3 is made up of 15 amino acids. CDR3 amino acids: CASSLLSGIDNEQFF. The CDR3 DNA reads as TGTGCCAGCAGCTTACTCAGCGGGATCGACAATGAGCAGTTCTTC.

Details on this clone: The sample holds other DNA sequences that translate to the same CDR3. This CDR3 reads CASSLASNTEAFF. The CDR3 DNA follows: TGTGCCAGCAGCTTGGCATCGAACACTGAAGCTTTCTTT. V gene TRBV5-6 combines with J gene TRBJ1-1; D ambiguous. V lost 0 bases, J lost 1 base, and 4 bases lay in between. This CDR3 is 13 amino acids long. In germline, CDR1 is SGHDT, CDR2 YYEEEE.

The chain uses TRBV4-1 and TRBJ1-1; unclear D gene. Trimming stripped 3 bases from V and 8 bases from J, with 13 bases between. This CDR3 comprises 13 residues. Germline V lookup: CDR1 MGHRA, CDR2 YSYEKL. CDR3 in DNA: TGCGCCAGCAGCCATTTCGGGTCGCCCGAAGCTTTCTTT. Its protein is CASSHFGSPEAFF.

This clone has a single count. Other DNA sequences from this sample encode an identical CDR3 as well. The chain has TRBV30 and TRBJ2-7; D is unclear. The V gene lost 0 bases and the J gene lost 1 base, with 4 bases spanning the gap. The CDR3 covers 12 residues. Germline V gene data show CDR1 as GTSNPN and CDR2 as SVGIG (reference sequence). CDR3 amino acids: CAWSVGSYEQYF. The DNA for the CDR3 is TGTGCCTGGAGTGTAGGGTCCTACGAGCAGTACTTC.

V and J are TRBV30 and TRBJ1-2; D call uncertain. Germline V gene sequence: CDR1 GTSNPN, CDR2 SVGIG (reference sequence). This CDR3 comprises 15 residues. Trimming left V 3 bases short and J 4 bases short, with 18 bases between. The DNA of the CDR3 is TGTGCCTGGAGATATGGGCAGCTAGCCTTCTATGGCTACACCTTC. It encodes CAWRYGQLAFYGYTF. The variable domain in full, with the rest retrieved from reference TRBV30 and TRBJ1-2, is SQTIHQWPATLVQPVGSPLSLECTVEGTSNPNLYWYRQAAGRGLQLLFYSVGIGQISSEVPQNLSASRPQDRQFILSSKKLLLSDSGFYLCAWRYGQLAFYGYTFGSGTRLTVV.

V gene TRBV4-2 combines with J gene TRBJ2-1; tentative D call: TRBD2 (6 bases). V was clipped by 4 bases and J by 7 bases, with 11 bases between them. CDR3 length: 13 residues. Per germline, CDR1 LGHNA and CDR2 YNFKEQ. In DNA form, the CDR3 reads TGTGCCAGCAGCCGGGGCAGCGGGAATGAGCAGTTCTTC. Translating gives CASSRGSGNEQFF.

V usage is TRBV4-1 and J usage is TRBJ1-1; perhaps TRBD1 as D (6 bases). CDR3 size: 14 residues. Trimming took off 4 bases at V and 6 bases at J, with 15 bases between the two ends. Germline-derived CDR1 and CDR2 are MGHRA and YSYEKL. The CDR3 protein is CASSRPGAGPEAFF. CDR3 DNA sequence: TGCGCCAGCAGCCGCCCGGGGGCAGGCCCTGAAGCTTTCTTT.

This clone was seen once. The chain is built from TRBV4-2 and TRBJ1-4; 9 bases fit TRBD1. Germline V CDR1 and CDR2: LGHNA, YNFKEQ. Trimming cost V 3 bases and J 6 bases; bases outside gene matches: 11. This CDR3 is 17 amino acids long. The CDR3 region is CASSHPRGDRAHEKLFF. The CDR3 DNA reads as TGTGCCAGCAGCCATCCCCGGGGGGACAGGGCGCATGAAAAACTGTTTTTT.

The V call is TRBV13, the J call TRBJ1-1; D call uncertain. V gave up 3 bases and J gave up 4 bases, with 18 bases separating them. This CDR3 region has 16 residues. CDR1 is PRHDT, CDR2 FYEKMQ, per germline (reference sequence). The CDR3 region is CASSFGGDWGSTEAFF. CDR3 nucleotides: TGTGCCAGCAGCTTCGGCGGAGATTGGGGAAGCACTGAAGCTTTCTTT.

Worth noting for this clone: Given the absence of the conserved phenylalanine or tryptophan at the CDR3 end, a read error is likely. It is unclear where the CDR3 begins or ends on the DNA, so no DNA is shown, and the CDR3 is as TCRdb lists it. J is TRBJ2-7 and V is TRBV5-1. The CDR3 is 11 residues long, ends included. The germline V gene encodes CDR1 SGHRS and CDR2 YFSETQ. The CDR3 here is CASSRMGRLPA.

The chain has TRBV6-1 and TRBJ1-6; 8 bases align to TRBD1. The V segment lost 8 bases and the J segment 7 bases; nucleotides outside the gene matches: 10. The CDR3 consists of 15 residues. CDR1 MNHNS and CDR2 SASEGT come from the germline V gene. CDR3 protein: CASRRTGISNSPLHF. The CDR3, as DNA: TGTGCCAGCCGAAGGACAGGGATCTCCAATTCACCCCTCCACTTT.

The chain employs TRBV6-6 and TRBJ2-3; no clear D. Trimming stripped 5 bases from V and 0 bases from J, with 6 bases between. The CDR3 extends over 13 amino acids. Germline V gives CDR1 MNHNY, CDR2 SVGAGI (reference sequence). For the CDR3, the DNA is TGTGCCAGCAGTCGGGCGAGCACAGATACGCAGTATTTT. Translated, it gives CASSRASTDTQYF.

The chain links TRBV27 to TRBJ1-4; no definite D call. Trimming took 2 bases from V and 0 from J, leaving 13 bases between them. This CDR3 spans 17 amino acids. Germline V gene data show CDR1 as MNHEY and CDR2 as SMNVEV (reference sequence). The chain's CDR3 is CASSLGRVDATNEKLFF. CDR3 in DNA: TGTGCCAGCAGTTTAGGTCGGGTAGATGCAACTAATGAAAAACTGTTTTTT.

The chain links TRBV27 to TRBJ1-4; tentative D call: TRBD1 (6 bases). The V end lost 6 bases, the J end lost 3 bases, and 14 bases lay between the germline ends. There are 15 residues in the CDR3. Germline loops: CDR1 MNHEY, CDR2 SMNVEV (reference sequence). Written as DNA, the CDR3 is TGTGCCAGCAGCCCTTACCAGGGGTCTAATGAAAAACTGTTTTTT. It translates to CASSPYQGSNEKLFF.

This rearrangement joins TRBV19 to TRBJ1-5; D call uncertain. Germline values: CDR1 LNHDA, CDR2 SQIVND (reference sequence). The germline V and J ends were trimmed by 3 bases and 1 base, with 13 bases remaining between them. The CDR3 sequence is 16 residues long. CDR3 sequence reads: CASSIVWTESNQPQHF. The CDR3 DNA reads TGTGCCAGTAGTATTGTCTGGACTGAGAGCAATCAGCCCCAGCATTTT.

The chain combines TRBV27 with TRBJ2-3; 13 nucleotides line up with TRBD2. The V and J ends lost 5 bases and 6 bases, in that order; junction bases with no gene match: 11. The CDR3 runs to 17 residues. Germline values: CDR1 MNHEY, CDR2 SMNVEV (reference sequence). CDR3 sequence reads: CASSPYPTSGRIDTQYF. The CDR3 nucleotides read TGTGCCAGCAGTCCTTACCCGACTAGCGGGAGGATTGATACGCAGTATTTT.

The chain uses TRBV6-1 and TRBJ2-7, with unresolved D. Per the germline V gene, CDR1 is MNHNS and CDR2 is SASEGT. The V end was cut by 6 bases, the J end by 7 bases, with 16 bases between. This CDR3 region has 13 residues. CDR3 DNA sequence: TGTGCCAGCAGCGTTCTAGGCCTTCGGGAGCAGTACTTC. This codes for CASSVLGLREQYF.

The J gene is TRBJ2-7, the V gene TRBV11-2, with D perhaps TRBD2 (6 bases). CDR3 length equals 15 residues. Germline V gives CDR1 SGHAT, CDR2 FQNNGV. V was pared by 2 bases and J by 4 bases, with 15 bases between. The CDR3, as DNA: TGTGCCAGCAGCTTATTGACACTAGCTCTTTACGAGCAGTACTTC. Amino acid sequence: CASSLLTLALYEQYF.

This rearrangement joins TRBV9 to TRBJ2-6; D possibly corresponds to TRBD2 (5 bases). Trimming stripped 0 bases from V and 2 bases from J, with 6 bases between. The germline V gene encodes CDR1 SGDLS and CDR2 YYNGEE. The CDR3 consists of 15 residues. The CDR3 loop reads CASSVGGTGANVLTF. The CDR3 nucleotides read TGTGCCAGCAGCGTAGGAGGGACTGGGGCCAACGTCCTGACTTTC.

The genes are TRBV7-8 and TRBJ2-5, with TRBD1 as a possible D gene (6 bases). Trimming cost V 6 bases and J 3 bases, with 11 bases left between them. The germline V gene encodes CDR1 SGHVS and CDR2 FQNEAQ. The CDR3 has 13 amino acids. The chain's CDR3 is CASSWGHEETQYF. The DNA for the CDR3 is TGTGCCAGCAGTTGGGGACACGAAGAGACCCAGTACTTC.

This chain links TRBV4-1 with TRBJ1-5; D is unclear. Trimming shortened V by 0 bases and J by 1 base, and 7 bases separated the two germline ends. Per the germline V gene, CDR1 is MGHRA and CDR2 is YSYEKL. The CDR3 has 15 amino acids. The CDR3 reads CASSQDIQSNQPQHF. Written as DNA, the CDR3 is TGCGCCAGCAGCCAAGATATCCAGAGCAATCAGCCCCAGCATTTT.

The chain employs TRBV27 and TRBJ1-4, with a possible D match to TRBD1 (6 bases). Per germline, CDR1 MNHEY and CDR2 SMNVEV (reference sequence). V lost 2 bases and J lost 4, with 11 bases in between. The CDR3 sequence is 15 residues long. DNA for the CDR3: TGTGCCAGCAGTTTAGTAGGCAGGGGTAATGAAAAACTGTTTTTT. It translates to CASSLVGRGNEKLFF.